The 32 T cell receptor beta chains listed next were all sequenced from one sample in a study of T cell changes during pregnancy in multiple sclerosis. The table came from immunoSEQ multiplex PCR; TCRdb's copy has only in-frame clones and leaves some out. The table records approximately 68,000 clones, approximately 90% of them present only once. Here the sequenced sample was peripheral blood, taken in the second trimester of pregnancy. These receptor sequences come from a female donor with multiple sclerosis, enrolled in a pregnancy study.

This clone was recorded a few times. The chain couples TRBV13 to TRBJ2-1; perhaps TRBD2 as D (6 bases). This CDR3 contains 12 residues. Trimming shortened V by 5 bases and J by 7 bases, and 9 bases separated the two germline ends. Germline values: CDR1 PRHDT, CDR2 FYEKMQ (reference sequence). The CDR3 coding sequence is TGTGCCAGCAGCCAGACTAGAAATGAGCAGTTCTTC. It yields the protein CASSQTRNEQFF. Full variable domain (remainder filled in from reference TRBV13 and TRBJ2-1): AAGVIQSPRHLIKEKRETATLKCYPIPRHDTVYWYQQGPGQDPQFLISFYEKMQSDKGSIPDRFSAQQFSDYHSELNMSSLELGDSALYFCASSQTRNEQFFGPGTRLTVL.

This chain connects TRBV9 to TRBJ2-7, with a possible D match to TRBD2 (6 bases). The CDR3 totals 14 residues. Trimming pared 7 bases from V and 5 bases from J, leaving 19 bases between. Germline-derived CDR1 and CDR2 are SGDLS and YYNGEE. In DNA, the CDR3 is TGTGCCAGCCCACTGAGGAGGGCTGGGAACGAGCAGTACTTC. It is translated as CASPLRRAGNEQYF.

The chain combines TRBV27 with TRBJ2-1, with D perhaps matching TRBD1 (6 bases). The germline V gene has CDR1 MNHEY and CDR2 SMNVEV (reference sequence). The V end was cut by 2 bases, the J end by 0 bases, with 14 bases between. There are 17 residues in the CDR3. CDR3 nucleotides: TGTGCCAGCAGTTTAGGTGCCAGGGGAAGCTCCTACAATGAGCAGTTCTTC. Its protein product is CASSLGARGSSYNEQFF.

This clone has more than one count but fewer than ten. The CDR3 spells CASGPGGSYEQYF. CDR3 bases: TGTGCCAGCGGCCCGGGCGGGTCCTACGAGCAGTACTTC. The J gene is TRBJ2-7, the V gene TRBV11-1; D may be TRBD2 (5 bases). The CDR3 has 13 residues. CDR1 and CDR2 from the germline V gene are SGHAT and FQDESV (reference sequence). The V end lost 8 bases, the J end lost 1 base, and 12 bases lay between the germline ends.

The CDR3 loop reads CASSVAGGSTDTQYF. For the CDR3, the DNA is TGTGCCAGCAGCGTAGCAGGGGGTAGCACAGATACGCAGTATTTT. The V call is TRBV9, the J call TRBJ2-3, with TRBD1 matching 7 bases. The CDR3 is made up of 15 amino acids. V was pared by 0 bases and J by 0 bases, with 1 base of the junction left unmatched. Germline CDR1 and CDR2: SGDLS and YYNGEE.

CDR3 residues: CASSPDKDSTEAFF. In DNA form, the CDR3 reads TGTGCCAGCTCACCAGATAAGGACAGCACTGAAGCTTTCTTT. The chain uses TRBV18 and TRBJ1-1; D possibly corresponds to TRBD1 (6 bases). The germline V and J ends were trimmed by 2 bases and 4 bases, with 11 bases remaining between them. Germline V CDR1 and CDR2: KGHSH, LQKENI. The CDR3 is 14 residues long. The full variable domain, rest sourced from reference TRBV18 and TRBJ1-1, is NAGVMQNPRHLVRRRGQEARLRCSPMKGHSHVYWYRQLPEEGLKFMVYLQKENIIDESGMPKERFSAEFPKEGPSILRIQQVVRGDSAAYFCASSPDKDSTEAFFGQGTRLTVV.

The rearrangement uses TRBV5-1 and TRBJ2-3, with 7 bases lining up with TRBD2. The CDR3 totals 14 residues. From germline, CDR1 is SGHRS and CDR2 YFSETQ. V lost 4 bases and J lost 4; bases outside the gene matches: 6. CDR3 sequence: CASSPIAGADTQYF. CDR3 DNA sequence: TGCGCCAGCAGCCCCATTGCGGGAGCAGATACGCAGTATTTT. Together with reference TRBV5-1 and TRBJ2-3, the CDR3 gives the full variable domain: KAGVTQTPRYLIKTRGQQVTLSCSPISGHRSVSWYQQTPGQGLQFLFEYFSETQRNKGNFPGRFSGRQFSNSRSEMNVSTLELGDSALYLCASSPIAGADTQYFGPGTRLTVL.

The chain links TRBV6-1 to TRBJ2-7; TRBD2 matches 12 bases. Per germline, CDR1 MNHNS and CDR2 SASEGT. V shed 8 bases and J 6 bases; nucleotides not matched to a gene: 8. The CDR3 totals 14 residues. CDR3 amino acids: CASSLTSGSREQYF. The CDR3 DNA is TGTGCCAGCTCTTTGACTAGCGGGAGTCGCGAGCAGTACTTC.

The chain has TRBV5-6 and TRBJ1-2; D is unclear. The CDR3 extends over 15 amino acids. Germline values: CDR1 SGHDT, CDR2 YYEEEE. V shed 4 bases and J shed 4 bases, with 17 bases lying between them. CDR3 DNA sequence: TGTGCCAGCAGCCTACCAGACTCCTACCTCTATGGCTACACCTTC. Its translation is CASSLPDSYLYGYTF.

The J gene is TRBJ1-2, the V gene TRBV6-4; D is uncertain. This CDR3 has 13 amino acids. With 5 bases removed from V and 3 bases from J, the gap between germline ends came to 10 bases. CDR1 is MRHNA and CDR2 is SNTAGT in the germline V gene. The DNA of the CDR3 is TGTGCCAGCAGTCCACTCGGGGACTATGGCTACACCTTC. It yields the protein CASSPLGDYGYTF.

The chain joins TRBV27 to TRBJ2-7; 9 positions match TRBD1. The germline V gene has CDR1 MNHEY and CDR2 SMNVEV (reference sequence). V shed 6 bases and J 1 base; nucleotides not matched to a gene: 4. This CDR3 has 14 amino acids. This chain's CDR3 is CASRSGTGSYEQYF. The CDR3 nucleotides read TGTGCCAGCAGGTCCGGGACAGGGTCCTACGAGCAGTACTTC.

The chain is built from TRBV5-1 and TRBJ2-1, with 8 bases matching TRBD2. Losses at the gene ends were 0 bases for V and 10 bases for J; bases not matched to a gene: 12. Germline CDR1 SGHRS, CDR2 YFSETQ. The CDR3 is 16 residues long. The CDR3: CASSLALAGAWREQFF. The CDR3 region has the DNA TGCGCCAGCAGCTTGGCCCTAGCGGGTGCCTGGAGGGAGCAGTTCTTC.

This chain links TRBV4-2 with TRBJ2-7, with D perhaps matching TRBD1 (6 bases). The V and J ends lost 0 bases and 0 bases respectively, with 15 bases between them. The CDR3 loop spans 17 amino acids. CDR1 and CDR2 (germline): LGHNA, YNFKEQ. The CDR3 DNA reads as TGTGCCAGCAGCCAAGACCGTCTGGGACATGGCTCCTACGAGCAGTACTTC. Translated, it gives CASSQDRLGHGSYEQYF.

V and J are TRBV6-5 and TRBJ2-1; TRBD2 might be the D (6 bases). CDR1 is MNHEY and CDR2 is SVGAGI in the germline V gene. The V end was cut by 8 bases, the J end by 4 bases, with 18 bases between. The CDR3 extends over 15 amino acids. The CDR3 region is CASGSTSTTYNEQFF. The DNA of the CDR3 is TGTGCCAGCGGTTCCACTAGCACCACTTACAATGAGCAGTTCTTC.

V and J are TRBV2 and TRBJ2-1; 9 nucleotides align to TRBD1. Germline V gene sequence: CDR1 SNHLY, CDR2 FYNNEI. The CDR3 loop spans 13 amino acids. V dropped 7 bases and J dropped 8; count of bases not matched to a gene: 6. Here the CDR3 reads CASNRDRADEQFF. The DNA of the CDR3 is TGTGCCAGCAACCGGGACAGGGCCGATGAGCAGTTCTTC. Drawing the rest from reference TRBV2 and TRBJ2-1, the complete variable domain is EPEVTQTPSHQVTQMGQEVILRCVPISNHLYFYWYRQILGQKVEFLVSFYNNEISEKSEIFDDQFSVERPDGSNFTLKIRSTKLEDSAMYFCASNRDRADEQFFGPGTRLTVL.

This chain uses TRBV5-1 with TRBJ2-5; a possible D gene is TRBD1 (6 bases). Germline CDR1 reads SGHRS; CDR2 reads YFSETQ. The V gene lost 2 bases and the J gene lost 0 bases, with 17 bases spanning the gap. The CDR3 totals 17 residues. Here the CDR3 reads CASSLGSGVANQETQYF. DNA of the CDR3: TGCGCCAGCAGCTTAGGTTCAGGGGTCGCCAACCAAGAGACCCAGTACTTC.

The rearrangement uses TRBV5-5 and TRBJ2-1; perhaps TRBD1 as D (6 bases). The CDR3 totals 17 residues. V was clipped by 0 bases and J by 8 bases, with 21 bases between them. Germline V gene data show CDR1 as SGHKS and CDR2 as YYEKEE (reference sequence). CDR3 sequence (DNA): TGTGCCAGCAGCTTGGGGACAGACGTCCCGGGGCCCGATGAGCAGTTCTTC. Protein: CASSLGTDVPGPDEQFF.

V gene TRBV19 combines with J gene TRBJ1-1; 8 bases agree with TRBD1. Germline CDR1 reads LNHDA; CDR2 reads SQIVND (reference sequence). The CDR3 covers 15 residues. With 3 bases clipped from V and 3 bases from J, the junction kept 6 bases outside the gene matches. CDR3 sequence (DNA): TGTGCCAGTAGTATCGGACAGGGTGGGCACACTGAAGCTTTCTTT. It yields the protein CASSIGQGGHTEAFF.

V gene TRBV30 combines with J gene TRBJ2-2; TRBD2 matches at 7 bases. The CDR3 is made up of 10 amino acids. CDR1 and CDR2 from the germline V gene are GTSNPN and SVGIG (reference sequence). CDR3 amino acids: CGGGTGELFF. Here the CDR3 DNA reads TGTGGGGGGGGCACCGGGGAGCTGTTTTTT.

J is TRBJ2-7 and V is TRBV14; 10 bases map to TRBD1. The CDR3 has 15 amino acids. Germline CDR1 and CDR2: SGHDN and FVKESK. V shed 6 bases and J 3 bases; nucleotides not matched to a gene: 8. The DNA of the CDR3 is TGTGCCAGCAGACGGTCCGGGACAGGGGACTACGAGCAGTACTTC. This gives the protein CASRRSGTGDYEQYF. The entire variable domain, with the rest obtained from reference TRBV14 and TRBJ2-7, is as follows: EAGVTQFPSHSVIEKGQTVTLRCDPISGHDNLYWYRRVMGKEIKFLLHFVKESKQDESGMPNNRFLAERTGGTYSTLKVQPAELEDSGVYFCASRRSGTGDYEQYFGPGTRLTVT.

This chain uses TRBV27 with TRBJ1-2; 8 nucleotides line up with TRBD1. V was pared by 10 bases and J by 6 bases, with 10 bases of the junction left unmatched. Germline V gene lookup returns CDR1 MNHEY and CDR2 SMNVEV (reference sequence). The CDR3 spans 13 residues. The CDR3 is CATTSRTGHGYTF. The CDR3, as DNA: TGTGCCACCACTTCCCGGACAGGGCATGGCTACACCTTC.

The V call is TRBV18, the J call TRBJ2-7; 7 bases align to TRBD1. V gave up 5 bases and J gave up 4 bases; unmatched junction bases: 5. The CDR3 contains 13 residues. In germline, CDR1 is KGHSH, CDR2 LQKENI. The CDR3 sequence is CASSSQQGYEQYF. The CDR3 DNA follows: TGTGCCAGCTCATCTCAACAGGGGTACGAGCAGTACTTC.

The V and J genes are TRBV7-2 and TRBJ2-1; the D gene is possibly TRBD2 (5 bases). The germline gives CDR1 SGHTA, CDR2 FQGNSA. The CDR3 sequence is 15 residues long. V lost 3 bases and J lost 3, with 12 bases in between. CDR3 protein: CASSFEGRFYNEQFF. The CDR3 coding sequence is TGTGCCAGCAGCTTTGAGGGAAGGTTCTACAATGAGCAGTTCTTC.

This clone was picked up one time. The V and J genes are TRBV25-1 and TRBJ1-6; D gene unclear. In germline, CDR1 is MGHDK, CDR2 SYGVNS. Trimming removed 7 bases from V and 9 bases from J, with 13 bases in between. The CDR3 spans 13 residues. The CDR3 DNA reads as TGTGCCAGCAACGGTCACGCACCTTCACCCCTCCACTTT. This sequence encodes CASNGHAPSPLHF.

The J gene is TRBJ2-1, the V gene TRBV13, with TRBD2 matching 8 bases. The CDR3 loop spans 14 amino acids. Germline values: CDR1 PRHDT, CDR2 FYEKMQ (reference sequence). V lost 2 bases, J lost 7 bases, and 4 bases stayed unmatched. CDR3 amino acids: CASSLTSGRNEQFF. The CDR3 coding sequence is TGTGCCAGCAGCTTAACTAGCGGACGAAATGAGCAGTTCTTC.

The table lists this clone with a few counts. The chain combines TRBV18 with TRBJ2-7; 10 bases match TRBD2. The CDR3 loop spans 15 amino acids. Germline V gives CDR1 KGHSH, CDR2 LQKENI. Trimming at V came to 2 bases and at J to 6 bases, leaving 7 bases not matched to a gene. The CDR3 coding sequence is TGTGCCAGCTCACCAGGTAGCGGGAGGATCGGCGAGCAGTACTTC. Translation: CASSPGSGRIGEQYF.

The J gene is TRBJ2-5, the V gene TRBV2, with 8 nucleotides matching TRBD1. The germline gives CDR1 SNHLY, CDR2 FYNNEI. Germline trimming cut 7 bases from V and 4 bases from J; bases unmatched to any gene: 8. The CDR3 contains 14 residues. The CDR3 protein is CASISQGAGETQYF. In DNA, the CDR3 is TGTGCCAGCATTAGTCAGGGGGCCGGAGAGACCCAGTACTTC. Based on the CDR3 plus reference TRBV2 and TRBJ2-5, the full variable domain is EPEVTQTPSHQVTQMGQEVILRCVPISNHLYFYWYRQILGQKVEFLVSFYNNEISEKSEIFDDQFSVERPDGSNFTLKIRSTKLEDSAMYFCASISQGAGETQYFGPGTRLLVL.

The chain joins TRBV7-2 to TRBJ2-3; D is perhaps TRBD2 (5 bases). This CDR3 comprises 16 residues. Between the trimmed V and J ends, which lost 3 bases and 1 base, there was a span of 14 bases. CDR1 is SGHTA and CDR2 is FQGNSA in the germline V gene. The CDR3 sequence: CASSFRVRVGTDTQYF. CDR3 bases: TGTGCCAGCAGCTTTCGGGTGAGGGTGGGCACAGATACGCAGTATTTT. Based on the CDR3 plus reference TRBV7-2 and TRBJ2-3, the full variable domain is GAGVSQSPSNKVTEKGKDVELRCDPISGHTALYWYRQSLGQGLEFLIYFQGNSAPDKSGLPSDRFSAERTGGSVSTLTIQRTQQEDSAVYLCASSFRVRVGTDTQYFGPGTRLTVL.

V usage is TRBV30 and J usage is TRBJ1-5, with D possibly being TRBD1 (6 bases). Germline-derived CDR1 and CDR2 are GTSNPN and SVGIG (reference sequence). With 3 bases removed from V and 4 bases from J, the gap between germline ends came to 10 bases. CDR3 length: 13 amino acids. This CDR3 is CAWSSQGNQPQHF. The CDR3 DNA reads as TGTGCCTGGAGCTCACAGGGTAATCAGCCCCAGCATTTT.

The chain joins TRBV9 to TRBJ2-3, with D perhaps TRBD1 (6 bases). The CDR3 consists of 17 residues. Trimming took off 3 bases at V and 2 bases at J, with 19 bases between the two ends. Germline CDR1 SGDLS, CDR2 YYNGEE. For the CDR3, the DNA is TGTGCCAGCAGCGCCTATTACAGGGTCAGTGCCACAGATACGCAGTATTTT. Translation: CASSAYYRVSATDTQYF.

The chain couples TRBV18 to TRBJ2-2; D perhaps matches TRBD1 (6 bases). Germline CDR1 and CDR2: KGHSH and LQKENI. This CDR3 is 16 amino acids long. Trimming removed 3 bases at V and 6 bases at J, with 17 bases between. This chain's CDR3 is CASSPRIGEGAGELFF. CDR3 nucleotides: TGTGCCAGCTCACCGAGGATCGGAGAGGGGGCCGGGGAGCTGTTTTTT. The full variable domain, in which reference TRBV18 and TRBJ2-2 provide the parts outside the CDR3, is NAGVMQNPRHLVRRRGQEARLRCSPMKGHSHVYWYRQLPEEGLKFMVYLQKENIIDESGMPKERFSAEFPKEGPSILRIQQVVRGDSAAYFCASSPRIGEGAGELFFGEGSRLTVL.

This chain links TRBV7-2 with TRBJ2-7; D remains ambiguous. V was shortened by 0 bases and J by 1 base, with 7 bases between the two germline ends. The germline V gene has CDR1 SGHTA and CDR2 FQGNSA. The length of the CDR3 is 14 residues. CDR3 in amino acids: CASSLAVGSYEQYF. The CDR3 DNA follows: TGTGCCAGCAGCTTAGCGGTCGGGTCCTACGAGCAGTACTTC.